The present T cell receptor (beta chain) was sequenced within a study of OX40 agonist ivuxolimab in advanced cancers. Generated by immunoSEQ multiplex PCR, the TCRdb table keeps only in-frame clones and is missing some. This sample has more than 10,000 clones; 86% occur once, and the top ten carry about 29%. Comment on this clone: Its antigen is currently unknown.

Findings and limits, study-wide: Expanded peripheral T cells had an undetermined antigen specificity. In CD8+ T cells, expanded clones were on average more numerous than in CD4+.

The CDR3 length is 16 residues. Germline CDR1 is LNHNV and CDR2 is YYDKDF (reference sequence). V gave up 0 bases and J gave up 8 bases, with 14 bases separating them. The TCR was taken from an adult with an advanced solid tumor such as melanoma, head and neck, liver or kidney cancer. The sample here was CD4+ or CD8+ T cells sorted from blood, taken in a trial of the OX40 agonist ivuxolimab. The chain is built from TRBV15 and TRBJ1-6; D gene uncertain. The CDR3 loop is CATSRDGVQWDSPLHF. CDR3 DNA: TGTGCCACCAGCAGAGATGGAGTCCAGTGGGATTCACCCCTCCACTTT. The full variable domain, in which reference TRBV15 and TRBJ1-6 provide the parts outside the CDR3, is DAMVIQNPRYQVTQFGKPVTLSCSQTLNHNVMYWYQQKSSQAPKLLFHYYDKDFNNEADTPDNFQSRRPNTSFCFLDIRSPGLGDTAMYLCATSRDGVQWDSPLHFGNGTRLTVT.